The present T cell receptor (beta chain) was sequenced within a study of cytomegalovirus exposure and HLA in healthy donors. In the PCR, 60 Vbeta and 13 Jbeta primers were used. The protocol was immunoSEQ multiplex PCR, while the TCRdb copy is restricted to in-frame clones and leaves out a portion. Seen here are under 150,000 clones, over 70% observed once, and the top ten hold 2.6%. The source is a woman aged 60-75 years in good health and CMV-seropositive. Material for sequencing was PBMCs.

The CDR3 nucleotides are TGCGCCAGCAGCCAATCATGGAGGGGAAACTACGAGCAGTACTTC. This gives the protein CASSQSWRGNYEQYF. The gene calls are TRBV5-1 and TRBJ2-7, with D maybe TRBD2 (6 bases). Trimming left V 4 bases short and J 3 bases short, with 17 bases between. CDR3 length: 15 amino acids. Germline V lookup: CDR1 SGHRS, CDR2 YFSETQ.